Listed below are T cell receptor beta chains from one sample, sequenced in a study of blood T cells in healthy people across ages. Via MiXCR, TCRdb re-called the 5' RACE reads, giving one row per CDR3 protein. The sample gives 1.8 million or so distinct CDR3 sequences, 35% to 50% of which show up once; 23% is in the top ten. The sequenced sample was blood. The receptor source for this set is a human donor in good health. The CDR3 runs from the conserved cysteine through the conserved F or W. D genes are given only for firm matches. A clone size is listed for some rows: how often the clone was seen (once, few, many), or a class if it is expanded.

V	size	J	D	CDR3	DNA
TRBV7-2	.	TRBJ1-6	.	CASSLAGCNNSPLHF	TGTGCCAGCAGCTTGGCCGGATGCAATAATTCACCCCTCCACTTT
TRBV20-1	many	TRBJ2-1	.	CSARDLAGNSYNEQFF	TGCAGTGCTAGAGATTTAGCCGGGAACTCCTACAATGAGCAGTTCTTC
TRBV11-2	.	TRBJ1-4	.	CASSRLATNEKLFF	TGTGCCAGCAGCCGTCTTGCAACTAATGAAAAACTGTTTTTT
TRBV20-1	.	TRBJ2-7	TRBD2	CSAISGRSSYEQYF	TGCAGTGCTATTAGCGGGAGAAGCTCCTACGAGCAGTACTTC
TRBV7-2	.	TRBJ2-1	.	CASSIVGAADEQFF	TGTGCCAGCAGCATCGTAGGGGCCGCCGATGAGCAGTTCTTC
TRBV10-2	.	TRBJ1-5	.	CASSERDVSDQPQHF	TGCGCCAGCAGTGAGAGGGACGTTTCAGATCAGCCCCAGCATTTT
TRBV7-2	.	TRBJ2-6	.	CASSLVLPGANVLTF	TGTGCCAGCAGCTTAGTCCTACCTGGGGCCAACGTCCTGACTTTC
TRBV6-2/TRBV6-3	few	TRBJ2-3	.	CASRRAGTTDTQYF	TGTGCCAGCAGGCGTGCGGGTACCACAGATACGCAGTATTTT
TRBV6-2/TRBV6-3	many	TRBJ2-7	.	CASEDLRRTYEQYF	TGTGCCAGCGAGGACCTCAGGAGAACCTACGAGCAGTACTTC
TRBV11-2	.	TRBJ2-3	TRBD2	CASSLGRTSGGSSTDTQYF	TGTGCCAGCAGCCTAGGTCGGACTAGCGGGGGATCTAGCACAGATACGCAGTATTTT
TRBV6-6	.	TRBJ2-7	.	CASSYRQVNYEQYF	TGTGCCAGCAGTTACCGACAGGTAAACTACGAGCAGTACTTC
TRBV7-2	.	TRBJ2-7	.	CASSQAPRNSKYF	TGTGCCAGCAGCCAAGCCCCCCGTAATAGCAAGTACTTC
TRBV27	few	TRBJ2-3	TRBD1	CAVGQGNFWTDTQYF	TGTGCCGTCGGACAGGGCAATTTTTGGACAGATACGCAGTATTTT
TRBV9	few	TRBJ2-3	.	CASSVDLGMGTDTQYF	TGTGCCAGCAGCGTAGATCTGGGAATGGGCACAGATACACAGTATTTT
TRBV2	.	TRBJ2-6	TRBD1	CASKDYRGPSGANVLTF	TGTGCCAGCAAGGATTACAGGGGACCCTCTGGGGCCAACGTCCTGACTTTC
TRBV5-4	.	TRBJ2-5	.	CASSHSRLNQEETQYF	TGTGCCAGCAGCCACTCGCGACTCAATCAGGAAGAGACCCAGTACTTC
TRBV7-8	.	TRBJ2-4	TRBD1	CASSLGTGGDIQYF	TGTGCCAGCAGCCTCGGGACAGGGGGCGACATTCAGTACTTC
TRBV28	.	TRBJ1-4	TRBD1	CASSSAGTGGEKLFF	TGTGCCAGCAGTTCCGCCGGGACAGGAGGGGAAAAACTGTTTTTT
TRBV2	few	TRBJ2-2	.	CASSEVLTGELFF	TGTGCCAGCAGTGAAGTCCTCACCGGGGAGCTGTTTTTT
TRBV29-1	few	TRBJ2-7	.	CSVSDGAFDEQYF	TGCAGCGTTAGTGACGGGGCTTTCGACGAGCAGTACTTC
TRBV7-3	once	TRBJ1-1	.	CTSSFNEGVTEAFF	TGTACCAGCAGCTTTAATGAGGGGGTCACTGAAGCTTTCTTT
TRBV5-1	.	TRBJ1-1	.	CASSQGLAEGTEAFF	TGCGCCAGCAGCCAGGGACTAGCTGAGGGTACTGAAGCTTTCTTT
TRBV7-2	.	TRBJ1-1	.	CASSPGHSTEAFF	TGTGCCAGCAGCCCCGGACACTCCACTGAAGCTTTCTTT
TRBV9	.	TRBJ1-1	.	CASSVGPFKGTRSNTEAFF	TGTGCCAGCAGCGTAGGCCCCTTTAAGGGGACAAGATCGAACACTGAAGCTTTCTTT
TRBV5-6	once	TRBJ2-7	TRBD2	CASSLGLAGDLYF	TGTGCCAGCAGCTTGGGACTAGCGGGGGATTTGTACTTC
TRBV7-9	.	TRBJ1-2	.	CASSQATGAEGYTF	TGTGCCAGCAGCCAAGCAACGGGGGCTGAGGGCTACACCTTC
TRBV6-2/TRBV6-3	.	TRBJ2-5	TRBD2	CASSYGSGTLQETQYF	TGTGCCAGCAGTTACGGTAGCGGGACACTCCAAGAGACCCAGTACTTC
TRBV6-1	.	TRBJ2-7	.	CASKEAIGYEQYF	TGTGCCAGCAAAGAGGCAATCGGCTACGAGCAGTACTTC
TRBV2	.	TRBJ1-1	TRBD1	CASGQGAEAFF	TGTGCCAGCGGTCAGGGGGCTGAAGCTTTCTTT
TRBV6-5	.	TRBJ2-1	TRBD2	CASSYLGGEYNEQFF	TGTGCCAGCAGTTACCTGGGGGGGGAGTACAATGAGCAGTTCTTC
TRBV6-2/TRBV6-3	.	TRBJ2-7	.	CASSSRGRGLYEQYF	TGTGCCAGCAGCTCAAGGGGACGGGGGCTCTACGAGCAGTACTTC
TRBV20-1	.	TRBJ2-5	TRBD2	CSAKLAGDYGETQYF	TGCAGTGCTAAGCTAGCGGGGGACTATGGAGAGACCCAGTACTTC